Listed below are T cell receptor beta chains from one sample, sequenced in a study of T cell responses to AZD1222 COVID-19 vaccine. Repertoires were generated with immunoSEQ multiplex PCR, while TCRdb's copy carries only in-frame clones and drops some. The table counts around 140,000 clones; about 2.2% lies in the top ten. Sequenced material: peripheral blood. These receptors were collected from an adult in good health. Both conserved end residues are trimmed from each CDR3.

CDR3: ASSLAERLGYT; J: TRBJ1-2; V: TRBV7-2
CDR3: ASSVGGVLAGAYNEQF; J: TRBJ2-1; V: TRBV5-1
CDR3: AWSVHDGEGYT; J: TRBJ1-2; V: TRBV30
CDR3: ASSRGNSGANVLT; J: TRBJ2-6; V: TRBV2
CDR3: ASGLTEAF; J: TRBJ1-1; V: TRBV2
CDR3: ASSYSRTNAQY; J: TRBJ2-7; V: TRBV6-2/TRBV6-3
CDR3: ASSLTGDRLNEQF; J: TRBJ2-1; V: TRBV7-3
CDR3: ASGRDSGNTIY; J: TRBJ1-3; V: TRBV3-1/TRBV3-2
CDR3: ASSPEGKGENTEAF; J: TRBJ1-1; V: TRBV3-1/TRBV3-2
CDR3: ATTQGQGGGYT; J: TRBJ1-2; V: TRBV6-5
CDR3: ASSQEYNSPLH; J: TRBJ1-6; V: TRBV5-1
CDR3: ASSLGQPQETQY; J: TRBJ2-5; V: TRBV5-1
CDR3: ASSAGGGTNTEAF; J: TRBJ1-1; V: TRBV18
CDR3: ASSLQGMNAEAF; J: TRBJ1-1; V: TRBV19
CDR3: ASSLGGPSALYGYT; J: TRBJ1-2; V: TRBV5-4
CDR3: ASSSSGTWRGPQY; J: TRBJ2-3; V: TRBV7-2
CDR3: ASSEVRAGNTIY; J: TRBJ1-3; V: TRBV25-1
CDR3: ASSLAGSENSPLH; J: TRBJ1-6; V: TRBV7-8
CDR3: ASTLLTASPLH; J: TRBJ1-6; V: TRBV28
CDR3: SASGEEETQY; J: TRBJ2-5; V: TRBV20-1
CDR3: ASSFWGSALNTEAF; J: TRBJ1-1; V: TRBV5-6
CDR3: SVGGQGYT; J: TRBJ1-2; V: TRBV29-1
CDR3: ASSPQRPGVEKLF; J: TRBJ1-4; V: TRBV6-5
CDR3: ASSVAGGNQPQH; J: TRBJ1-5; V: TRBV2
CDR3: ASSSGPPGGGYT; J: TRBJ1-2; V: TRBV6-6
CDR3: ASSPIVYGYT; J: TRBJ1-2; V: TRBV12-3/TRBV12-4
CDR3: ASSLGPGRLSNTGELF; J: TRBJ2-2; V: TRBV7-9
CDR3: ASSRTGLSEAF; J: TRBJ1-1; V: TRBV6-2/TRBV6-3